Shown below are 32 T cell receptor beta chains from a single sample sequenced in a study of identical twins. Each CDR3 protein is one row after TCRdb ran MiXCR on the 5' RACE reads. The table shows around 570,000 distinct CDR3 sequences, with approximately 10% occurring only once. The data also belong to a second study, concerning yellow fever vaccine responses in identical twins.

Specimen: PBMCs. Receptor source: a woman under 30 in good health.

This chain links TRBV19 with TRBJ2-3; D gene uncertain. Deletions cut 7 bases from V and 5 bases from J, with 13 bases between. Germline V gene sequence: CDR1 LNHDA, CDR2 SQIVND (reference sequence). There are 13 residues in the CDR3. The CDR3 is CASTIGVGDTQYF. Written as DNA, the CDR3 is TGTGCCAGTACCATTGGGGTTGGAGATACGCAGTATTTT. The full variable domain, rest sourced from reference TRBV19 and TRBJ2-3, is DGGITQSPKYLFRKEGQNVTLSCEQNLNHDAMYWYRQDPGQGLRLIYYSQIVNDFQKGDIAEGYSVSREKKESFPLTVTSAQKNPTAFYLCASTIGVGDTQYFGPGTRLTVL.

This CDR3 reads CASTKTGGTEAFF. The DNA for the CDR3 is TGCGCCAGCACCAAAACAGGGGGCACTGAAGCTTTCTTT. V is TRBV10-2 and J is TRBJ1-1; 8 positions agree with TRBD1. The CDR3 runs 13 residues. V lost 7 bases and J lost 4; bases outside the gene matches: 5. CDR1 and CDR2 (germline): WSHSY, SAAADI.

J is TRBJ2-7 and V is TRBV15; 8 nucleotides align to TRBD2. CDR1 is LNHNV, CDR2 YYDKDF, per germline (reference sequence). V trimming: 5 bases; J trimming: 7 bases; junction bases outside the gene matches: 7. CDR3 length equals 13 residues. The CDR3 region is CATSLGRAREQYF. CDR3 bases: TGTGCCACCAGCCTCGGGAGGGCCAGGGAGCAGTACTTC.

J is TRBJ2-1 and V is TRBV28; perhaps TRBD2 as D (5 bases). V was clipped by 8 bases and J by 0 bases, with 14 bases between them. Looked up from germline, CDR1 is MDHEN and CDR2 is SYDVKM. The CDR3 covers 15 residues. CDR3 nucleotides: TGTGCCAGCGGGTTAGCGCCCAGCTCCTACAATGAGCAGTTCTTC. Its translation is CASGLAPSSYNEQFF.

The chain combines TRBV20-1 with TRBJ2-3; 9 bases map to TRBD1. From germline, CDR1 is DFQATT and CDR2 SNEGSKA (reference sequence). The CDR3 runs 13 residues. The CDR3 sequence is CTGAGQGTDTQYF. The CDR3 DNA reads as TGCACTGGAGCGGGACAGGGAACAGATACGCAGTATTTT.

The chain carries TRBV11-2 and TRBJ2-5, with 9 bases aligning to TRBD2. V lost 0 bases, J lost 2 bases, and 13 bases stayed unmatched. The CDR3 runs 19 residues. The germline CDR1 and CDR2 sequences are SGHAT and FQNNGV. The CDR3 protein is CASSLDGPASGVDQETQYF. CDR3 coding DNA: TGTGCCAGCAGCTTAGATGGCCCGGCTAGCGGGGTAGATCAAGAGACCCAGTACTTC.

This clonotype was picked up a small number of times. The chain joins TRBV7-9 to TRBJ2-3, with 10 bases matching TRBD2. J was trimmed by 6 bases and V by 4 bases; bases with no gene match: 4. Looked up from germline, CDR1 is SEHNR and CDR2 is FQNEAQ (reference sequence). The CDR3 covers 14 residues. This chain's CDR3 is CASSSSGRIDTQYF. The DNA of the CDR3 is TGTGCCAGCAGCTCTAGCGGGAGAATCGATACGCAGTATTTT. The full variable domain, completed using reference TRBV7-9 and TRBJ2-3, is DTGVSQNPRHKITKRGQNVTFRCDPISEHNRLYWYRQTLGQGPEFLTYFQNEAQLEKSRLLSDRFSAERPKGSFSTLEIQRTEQGDSAMYLCASSSSGRIDTQYFGPGTRLTVL.

This clonotype was detected ten times or more. V usage is TRBV4-1 and J usage is TRBJ2-2, with TRBD2 matching 9 bases. Germline CDR1 MGHRA, CDR2 YSYEKL. The V and J ends lost 3 bases and 1 base, in that order; junction bases with no gene match: 9. The CDR3 length is 18 residues. The CDR3 loop reads CASSHKNGAGGNTGELFF. CDR3 sequence (DNA): TGCGCCAGCAGCCACAAAAACGGAGCGGGAGGGAACACCGGGGAGCTGTTTTTT.

This clonotype was found many times. V gene TRBV7-9 combines with J gene TRBJ2-7; D call uncertain. The ends were cut back, 4 bases at V and 3 bases at J, with 10 bases in the middle. This CDR3 has 13 residues. The V gene's germline CDR1 is SEHNR and CDR2 FQNEAQ (reference sequence). This chain's CDR3 is CASSSDGHYEQYF. The CDR3 bases are TGTGCCAGCAGCTCGGACGGCCACTACGAGCAGTACTTC. Full variable domain (remainder filled in from reference TRBV7-9 and TRBJ2-7): DTGVSQNPRHKITKRGQNVTFRCDPISEHNRLYWYRQTLGQGPEFLTYFQNEAQLEKSRLLSDRFSAERPKGSFSTLEIQRTEQGDSAMYLCASSSDGHYEQYFGPGTRLTVT.

J is TRBJ2-7 and V is TRBV5-1; the D is unclear. This CDR3 has 13 amino acids. The V gene lost 4 bases and the J gene lost 1 base, with 9 bases spanning the gap. Germline lookup yields CDR1 SGHRS and CDR2 YFSETQ. CDR3 region: CASSQTFSYEQYF. The CDR3 DNA is TGCGCCAGCAGCCAGACCTTTTCCTACGAGCAGTACTTC. The full variable domain, with the rest looked up from reference TRBV5-1 and TRBJ2-7, is KAGVTQTPRYLIKTRGQQVTLSCSPISGHRSVSWYQQTPGQGLQFLFEYFSETQRNKGNFPGRFSGRQFSNSRSEMNVSTLELGDSALYLCASSQTFSYEQYFGPGTRLTVT.

This clonotype was counted a few times. V usage is TRBV3-1 and J usage is TRBJ2-2; 7 positions agree with TRBD1. There are 15 residues in the CDR3. With V trimmed by 4 bases and J by 6 bases, 8 bases remained unmatched. Germline values: CDR1 LGHDT, CDR2 YNNKEL (reference sequence). The CDR3 region is CASSPPRGFAGELFF. The CDR3 DNA reads as TGTGCCAGCAGCCCCCCCAGGGGGTTTGCCGGGGAGCTGTTTTTT. The complete variable domain, with remaining parts taken from reference TRBV3-1 and TRBJ2-2, reads DTAVSQTPKYLVTQMGNDKSIKCEQNLGHDTMYWYKQDSKKFLKIMFSYNNKELIINETVPNRFSPKSPDKAHLNLHINSLELGDSAVYFCASSPPRGFAGELFFGEGSRLTVL.

The V and J genes are TRBV11-2 and TRBJ2-3; 7 bases fit TRBD2. This CDR3 has 16 residues. Germline V gene sequence: CDR1 SGHAT, CDR2 FQNNGV. V lost 4 bases and J lost 2; bases outside the gene matches: 9. The CDR3 loop is CASSSQTSRYTDTQYF. For the CDR3, the DNA is TGTGCCAGCAGCTCCCAGACTAGCAGATACACAGATACGCAGTATTTT.

This clonotype was recorded many times. The chain has TRBV5-1 and TRBJ2-7; 12 bases align to TRBD2. The CDR3 totals 14 residues. The germline gives CDR1 SGHRS, CDR2 YFSETQ. Trimming removed 5 bases from V and 3 bases from J; junction bases left unmatched: 3. The CDR3 here is CASSLAGGDYEQYF. CDR3 DNA: TGCGCCAGCAGTCTAGCGGGAGGGGACTACGAGCAGTACTTC.

The table lists this clonotype with a few counts. The genes are TRBV5-5 and TRBJ1-4; D is uncertain. Trimming removed 0 bases from V and 4 bases from J, with 10 bases in between. CDR3 length: 15 residues. Germline CDR1 is SGHKS and CDR2 is YYEKEE (reference sequence). The CDR3 protein is CASSLVGQYNEKLFF. The DNA of the CDR3 is TGTGCCAGCAGCTTGGTTGGGCAGTATAATGAAAAACTGTTTTTT.

In this sample, this clonotype turned up a few times. This sequence joins TRBV7-9 and TRBJ1-2; tentatively, D is TRBD1 (6 bases). The CDR3 spans 13 residues. From germline, CDR1 is SEHNR and CDR2 FQNEAQ (reference sequence). With 5 bases removed from V and 6 bases from J, the gap between germline ends came to 13 bases. The CDR3 region has the DNA TGTGCCAGCAGCCCCCAGGGGACCAATGGCTACACCTTC. It encodes CASSPQGTNGYTF.

The genes are TRBV4-1 and TRBJ2-1, with 10 bases matching TRBD1. V lost 4 bases, J lost 8 bases, and 11 bases stayed unmatched. The CDR3 is 16 residues long. Germline V gene data show CDR1 as MGHRA and CDR2 as YSYEKL. CDR3 in DNA: TGCGCCAGCAGCCCAGAGCTGGGACAGGGGTTCGATGAGCAGTTCTTC. Protein sequence: CASSPELGQGFDEQFF.

This clonotype was found a few times. This sequence joins TRBV7-9 and TRBJ1-1; D gene uncertain. The germline V gene has CDR1 SEHNR and CDR2 FQNEAQ (reference sequence). V lost 2 bases to trimming and J lost 1 base, with 11 bases between them. The CDR3 extends over 15 amino acids. CDR3 protein: CASSLQRKGNTEAFF. The DNA of the CDR3 is TGTGCCAGCAGCTTACAGCGAAAGGGGAACACTGAAGCTTTCTTT. The complete variable domain, with remaining parts taken from reference TRBV7-9 and TRBJ1-1, reads DTGVSQNPRHKITKRGQNVTFRCDPISEHNRLYWYRQTLGQGPEFLTYFQNEAQLEKSRLLSDRFSAERPKGSFSTLEIQRTEQGDSAMYLCASSLQRKGNTEAFFGQGTRLTVV.

The chain recombines TRBV14 with TRBJ2-1; 14 bases agree with TRBD2. V lost 2 bases and J lost 4; bases outside the gene matches: 10. This CDR3 spans 19 amino acids. Germline lookup yields CDR1 SGHDN and CDR2 FVKESK. CDR3: CASSQSGLAGGRRYNEQFF. The CDR3 nucleotides read TGTGCCAGCAGCCAAAGTGGACTAGCGGGAGGAAGACGTTACAATGAGCAGTTCTTC.

This clonotype was seen a few times. V and J are TRBV5-1 and TRBJ1-3; 7 bases map to TRBD1. CDR3 length: 18 amino acids. Germline-derived CDR1 and CDR2 are SGHRS and YFSETQ. After removal of 1 base from V and 0 bases from J, the junction contained 10 bases not matched to a gene. CDR3 sequence: CASSLNFGQARSGNTIYF. Written as DNA, the CDR3 is TGCGCCAGCAGCTTGAACTTCGGACAGGCCCGCTCTGGAAACACCATATATTTT.

This clonotype was counted a few times. The genes are TRBV7-2 and TRBJ2-5; 8 positions match TRBD2. V was pared by 8 bases and J by 4 bases, with 9 bases of the junction left unmatched. Germline V gene data show CDR1 as SGHTA and CDR2 as FQGNSA. This CDR3 has 14 residues. The chain's CDR3 is CASLRGGFGETQYF. CDR3 nucleotide sequence: TGTGCCAGCCTACGGGGGGGTTTCGGAGAGACCCAGTACTTC. Combining the CDR3 with reference TRBV7-2 and TRBJ2-5 gives the whole variable domain GAGVSQSPSNKVTEKGKDVELRCDPISGHTALYWYRQSLGQGLEFLIYFQGNSAPDKSGLPSDRFSAERTGGSVSTLTIQRTQQEDSAVYLCASLRGGFGETQYFGPGTRLLVL.

The table lists this clonotype with many counts. The chain links TRBV10-3 to TRBJ2-1; 8 bases are a match to TRBD2. CDR3 length: 14 amino acids. V gave up 0 bases and J gave up 13 bases; unmatched junction bases: 8. The germline V gene has CDR1 ENHRY and CDR2 SYGVKD. The CDR3 sequence: CAISESSSGTHQFF. Written as DNA, the CDR3 is TGTGCCATCAGTGAGTCCAGTAGCGGGACCCATCAGTTCTTC.

This clonotype was seen a few times. This chain joins TRBV7-2 and TRBJ2-7, with a possible D match to TRBD1 (5 bases). Germline CDR1 and CDR2: SGHTA and FQGNSA. Trimming shortened V by 1 base and J by 0 bases, and 13 bases separated the two germline ends. The CDR3 is made up of 16 amino acids. The CDR3 loop reads CASSLGQGTGSYEQYF. The CDR3 DNA follows: TGTGCCAGCAGCTTAGGGCAGGGCACGGGCTCCTACGAGCAGTACTTC. The variable domain in full, completed from reference TRBV7-2 and TRBJ2-7, reads GAGVSQSPSNKVTEKGKDVELRCDPISGHTALYWYRQSLGQGLEFLIYFQGNSAPDKSGLPSDRFSAERTGGSVSTLTIQRTQQEDSAVYLCASSLGQGTGSYEQYFGPGTRLTVT.

Points on this clonotype: A read error may be the cause here, since a much bigger clone is one base away. The gene calls are TRBV28 and TRBJ2-7; D gene ambiguous. The CDR3 sequence is 14 residues long. Germline V gives CDR1 MDHEN, CDR2 SYDVKM. The CDR3, as DNA: TGTGGCAGCAGTTCTCCTTTCGGCGGCTACGAGCAGTACTTC. Translating it yields CGSSSPFGGYEQYF.

This clonotype was counted between two and nine times. V is TRBV6-1 and J is TRBJ2-7; 8 positions match TRBD1. This CDR3 is 15 amino acids long. The V gene end was trimmed by 6 bases and the J gene end by 0 bases; junction bases not matched to a gene: 7. Germline CDR1 is MNHNS and CDR2 is SASEGT. DNA for the CDR3: TGTGCCAGCAGCTCGACGGGACAGGTCTCCTACGAGCAGTACTTC. As protein: CASSSTGQVSYEQYF.

This clonotype appeared many times. The V gene is TRBV4-1, the J gene TRBJ2-2; TRBD2 matches 13 bases. Germline loops: CDR1 MGHRA, CDR2 YSYEKL. The CDR3 spans 21 residues. Trimming took 0 bases from V and 1 from J; bases not matched to a gene: 11. The CDR3 DNA is TGCGCCAGCAGCCAAGAATGGACTAGCGGGAGCGCCAACGAGAACACCGGGGAGCTGTTTTTT. It encodes CASSQEWTSGSANENTGELFF.

In this sample, this clonotype turned up a few times. V is TRBV12-3 or TRBV12-4 and J is TRBJ2-5; TRBD2 aligns across 12 bases. The CDR3 has 15 residues. V trimming: 6 bases; J trimming: 5 bases; junction bases outside the gene matches: 7. The CDR3 DNA follows: TGTGCCAGCAGCCTCGGACTAGCGGGAAGTGAGACCCAGTACTTC. As protein: CASSLGLAGSETQYF.

The sample holds a few counts of this clonotype. This chain uses TRBV6-2 or TRBV6-3 with TRBJ2-7; D is unresolved. Per the germline V gene, CDR1 is MNHEY and CDR2 is SVGEGT. V was pared by 0 bases and J by 7 bases, with 10 bases between. This CDR3 has 13 residues. The CDR3 nucleotides read TGTGCCAGCAGTTACTCCCCGCCGGTAGAGCAGTACTTC. This codes for CASSYSPPVEQYF.

The V gene is TRBV5-1, the J gene TRBJ1-6; D call uncertain. Germline V gene lookup returns CDR1 SGHRS and CDR2 YFSETQ. V was clipped by 0 bases and J by 0 bases, with 10 bases between them. The length of the CDR3 is 17 residues. The CDR3 sequence is CASSLEGGSSYNSPLHF. CDR3 coding DNA: TGCGCCAGCAGCTTGGAGGGCGGGAGCTCCTATAATTCACCCCTCCACTTT.

The chain is built from TRBV12-3 or TRBV12-4 and TRBJ1-5; no reliable D call. Trimming took 3 bases from V and 8 from J, leaving 14 bases between them. This CDR3 is 14 amino acids long. CDR3 DNA sequence: TGTGCCAGCAGTTTTTGGGGTCAGAGGGAGCCCCAGCATTTT. This encodes CASSFWGQREPQHF.

The chain uses TRBV29-1 and TRBJ1-1; TRBD1 might be the D (6 bases). Germline CDR1 and CDR2: SQVTM and ANQGSEA. The V gene lost 6 bases and the J gene lost 10 bases, with 21 bases spanning the gap. This CDR3 is built from 13 residues. CDR3 sequence reads: CSVKDSRNRGAFF. CDR3 coding DNA: TGCAGCGTCAAGGACAGCAGAAATCGCGGAGCTTTCTTT.

This clonotype was seen a few times. V and J are TRBV5-5 and TRBJ2-6; 7 bases match TRBD1. The junction had 6 bases not matched to a gene; V was cut back by 6 bases and J by 0 bases. In germline, CDR1 is SGHKS, CDR2 YYEKEE (reference sequence). The length of the CDR3 is 16 residues. This CDR3 is CASNRDRVSGANVLTF. The CDR3 nucleotides read TGTGCCAGCAACCGAGACAGGGTCTCTGGGGCCAACGTCCTGACTTTC.

This clonotype came up a few times. The CDR3 DNA reads TGTGCCAGCAGTGAAAAATACGCGGGACTTACGAAATACGAGCAGTACTTC. Protein sequence: CASSEKYAGLTKYEQYF. The rearrangement uses TRBV28 and TRBJ2-7, with a tentative D call TRBD2 (6 bases). Per germline, CDR1 MDHEN and CDR2 SYDVKM. The CDR3 length is 17 residues. V dropped 5 bases and J dropped 4 bases, with 24 bases sitting between them.